This is a list of T cell receptor beta chains from one sample in a study of shared clonotypes between healthy human individuals. Measured with immunoSEQ multiplex PCR; TCRdb has only the in-frame clones, and not every one. The table has some 2,100,000 clones, approximately 96% seen once. Sequenced: naive CD4+ T cells sorted from blood. Receptors were obtained from a man younger than 35 in good health. The CDR3 runs from the conserved cysteine through the conserved F or W. A D gene is named only where the DNA matches it firmly. For some rows the clone size is stated as once, few or many, or as a class when expanded; others skip it.

V,J,D,size,DNA,CDR3
TRBV27,TRBJ2-6,NA,NA,TGTGCCAGCAGTTTGTCAACCGGACAAACTGGGGCCAACGTCCTGACTTTC,CASSLSTGQTGANVLTF
TRBV6-5,TRBJ2-1,NA,NA,TGTGCCAGTTCACGGGGGAGTGAGCAGTTCTTC,CASSRGSEQFF
TRBV2,TRBJ1-4,TRBD1,NA,TGTGCCAGCAGTGCCGGGACAGGGGCTCGTCTGTTTTTT,CASSAGTGARLFF
TRBV7-9,TRBJ2-3,NA,NA,TGTGCCAGCAGCTTGCTGACAGATACGCAGTATTTT,CASSLLTDTQYF
TRBV6-5,TRBJ2-7,NA,NA,TGTGCCAGCAGTTCGACGGGTTCCTACGAGCAGTACTTC,CASSSTGSYEQYF
TRBV18,TRBJ2-7,TRBD2,NA,TGTGCCAGCTCACCTCCTGTAGCGGGGTGGTACGAGCAGTACTTC,CASSPPVAGWYEQYF
TRBV6-1,TRBJ2-7,TRBD1,NA,TGTGCCAGCAGTGAAGAATTGGGACAGAACTACGAGCAGTACTTC,CASSEELGQNYEQYF
TRBV29-1,TRBJ1-1,NA,NA,TGCAGCGTTACCGGGACTGAGCACACTGAAGCTTTCTTT,CSVTGTEHTEAFF
TRBV5-1,TRBJ1-1,NA,NA,TGCGCCAGCAGCCTCGGGGAGAGGACTGAAGCTTTCTTT,CASSLGERTEAFF
TRBV7-2,TRBJ1-1,TRBD1,NA,TGTGCCAGCAGCTCCAGGGACAGGGGCGGCACTGAAGCTTTCTTT,CASSSRDRGGTEAFF
TRBV27,TRBJ1-2,NA,NA,TGTGCCAGCAGCCGAGCGGGGGGCTCTGGCTACACCTTC,CASSRAGGSGYTF
TRBV18,TRBJ1-1,NA,once,TGTGCCAGCTCACCATACGGGAAAGAAGCTTTCTTT,CASSPYGKEAFF
TRBV18,TRBJ2-7,NA,NA,TGTGCCAGCTCACTAGGACAGCCCGGGCCCTACGAGCAGTACTTC,CASSLGQPGPYEQYF
TRBV2,TRBJ2-5,NA,once,TGTGCCAGCAATCCAGGGACCGAGACCCAGTACTTC,CASNPGTETQYF
TRBV6-5,TRBJ1-4,TRBD1,NA,TGTGCCAGCAGTTACTCCAAGGGGACAGCGGAAAAACTGTTTTTT,CASSYSKGTAEKLFF